This passage covers 7 T cell receptor beta chains from one sample sequenced in a study of blood T cell repertoires in COVID-19. Measured with immunoSEQ multiplex PCR; TCRdb has only the in-frame clones, and not every one. The repertoire holds fewer than 90,000 clones, with over 70% as singletons. The sample comprised peripheral blood. The receptor set was obtained from a woman between 45 and 60 years old with acute or convalescent COVID-19.

This clone came up a few times. This chain connects TRBV5-5 to TRBJ2-7, with D perhaps TRBD2 (6 bases). This CDR3 region has 16 residues. Germline values: CDR1 SGHKS, CDR2 YYEKEE (reference sequence). V was clipped by 0 bases and J by 2 bases, with 15 bases between them. The CDR3 region has the DNA TGTGCCAGCAGCTTGGCCGGGTTCCCGGGAGCCTACGAGCAGTACTTC. Its translation: CASSLAGFPGAYEQYF.

The V gene is TRBV19, the J gene TRBJ1-5, with TRBD1 as a possible D gene (5 bases). The CDR3 runs 16 residues. CDR1 is LNHDA, CDR2 SQIVND, per germline (reference sequence). Trimming pared 5 bases from V and 4 bases from J, leaving 18 bases between. The chain's CDR3 is CASSPGPENPNQPQHF. CDR3 nucleotides: TGTGCCAGTAGTCCAGGGCCTGAGAATCCAAATCAGCCCCAGCATTTT. Drawing the rest from reference TRBV19 and TRBJ1-5, the complete variable domain is DGGITQSPKYLFRKEGQNVTLSCEQNLNHDAMYWYRQDPGQGLRLIYYSQIVNDFQKGDIAEGYSVSREKKESFPLTVTSAQKNPTAFYLCASSPGPENPNQPQHFGDGTRLSIL.

As regards this clone: The same CDR3 arises from other DNA sequences in this sample as well. The rearrangement joins TRBV5-1 to TRBJ2-1; the match to TRBD2 covers 15 bases. CDR3 length equals 16 residues. V was pared by 2 bases and J by 9 bases, with 6 bases of the junction left unmatched. Germline V gene data show CDR1 as SGHRS and CDR2 as YFSETQ. The CDR3 region has the DNA TGCGCCAGCAGCTTTGGACTAGCGGGGGGGCCGGGTGAGCAGTTCTTC. This codes for CASSFGLAGGPGEQFF.

This chain connects TRBV10-3 to TRBJ1-2, with D perhaps matching TRBD1 (5 bases). Trimming shortened V by 11 bases and J by 4 bases, and 17 bases separated the two germline ends. The CDR3 extends over 13 amino acids. CDR1 and CDR2 from the germline V gene are ENHRY and SYGVKD. The CDR3 DNA is TGTGCCGCGCAGAGGGGAGGTACCTATGGCTACACCTTC. Encoded protein: CAAQRGGTYGYTF.

This clone was seen ten or more times. The genes are TRBV25-1 and TRBJ1-4; D possibly corresponds to TRBD1 (5 bases). The germline V gene encodes CDR1 MGHDK and CDR2 SYGVNS. The CDR3 runs to 14 residues. With 5 bases removed from V and 1 base from J, the gap between germline ends came to 8 bases. CDR3 residues: CASSLQGTNEKLFF. CDR3 DNA: TGTGCCAGCAGTCTGCAGGGAACTAATGAAAAACTGTTTTTT.

This clone was seen only a few times. The rearrangement uses TRBV2 and TRBJ1-1; no clear D. Germline V lookup: CDR1 SNHLY, CDR2 FYNNEI. Trimming stripped 2 bases from V and 2 bases from J, with 6 bases between. The CDR3 totals 13 residues. In DNA, the CDR3 is TGTGCCAGCAGTGAACGGGGAAACACTGAAGCTTTCTTT. Amino acid sequence: CASSERGNTEAFF. Full variable domain (outside the CDR3, taken from reference TRBV2 and TRBJ1-1): EPEVTQTPSHQVTQMGQEVILRCVPISNHLYFYWYRQILGQKVEFLVSFYNNEISEKSEIFDDQFSVERPDGSNFTLKIRSTKLEDSAMYFCASSERGNTEAFFGQGTRLTVV.

By sample share, this clone is medium-sized (0.01 to 0.1%). The chain combines TRBV7-2 with TRBJ2-3; weak D call: TRBD2 (6 bases). The ends were cut back, 5 bases at V and 4 bases at J, with 22 bases in the middle. The CDR3 spans 17 residues. Looked up from germline, CDR1 is SGHTA and CDR2 is FQGNSA. CDR3 region: CASSKFTGQGGADTQYF. The CDR3, as DNA: TGTGCCAGCAGCAAATTTACCGGCCAAGGCGGGGCAGATACGCAGTATTTT.